The 12 T cell receptor beta chains listed next were all sequenced from one sample in a study of blood T cells in healthy people across ages. A second PCR, run for roughly 7 to 12 cycles, used a sample-barcoded 5' primer plus a J-beta primer mix. Each CDR3 protein is one row after TCRdb ran MiXCR on the 5' RACE reads. This sample carries about 720,000 distinct CDR3 sequences, approximately 25% of them seen once, and the ten largest clones take 3% to 4%. The same sample was also studied in work on T cells of mothers and their children.

Sequenced material: blood. The receptors originated from a boy between 10 and 17 years old in good health.

The chain joins TRBV9 to TRBJ1-2; 8 bases match TRBD1. This CDR3 comprises 15 residues. Germline V gene lookup returns CDR1 SGDLS and CDR2 YYNGEE. V trimming: 4 bases; J trimming: 8 bases; junction bases outside the gene matches: 13. The CDR3: CASSPMTGERGGYTF. CDR3 DNA sequence: TGTGCCAGCAGCCCCATGACAGGGGAGCGGGGCGGCTACACCTTC.

The chain carries TRBV5-1 and TRBJ2-2, with TRBD1 matching over 7 bases. The CDR3 extends over 13 amino acids. Unmatched junction bases numbered 1, after V lost 2 bases and J lost 6 bases. Germline values: CDR1 SGHRS, CDR2 YFSETQ. This CDR3 is CASSFGTAGELFF. The CDR3 region has the DNA TGCGCCAGCAGCTTCGGGACAGCCGGGGAGCTGTTTTTT.

This clonotype has a count of ten or more. CDR3 nucleotides: TGCAGTGCCCTACCCGTAACTAATGAAAAACTGTTTTTT. Amino acid sequence: CSALPVTNEKLFF. The chain couples TRBV20-1 to TRBJ1-4; D gene ambiguous. With 6 bases removed from V and 1 base from J, the gap between germline ends came to 9 bases. The CDR3 covers 13 residues. In germline, CDR1 is DFQATT, CDR2 SNEGSKA (reference sequence).

The rearrangement uses TRBV5-6 and TRBJ2-1, with D uncertain. Germline V lookup: CDR1 SGHDT, CDR2 YYEEEE. The germline V and J ends were trimmed by 6 bases and 2 bases, with 18 bases remaining between them. There are 16 residues in the CDR3. CDR3 region: CASNPNRRVAYNEQFF. As DNA, the CDR3 is TGTGCCAGCAACCCTAACCGCCGGGTGGCCTACAATGAGCAGTTCTTC.

This clonotype was detected only a few times. This chain uses TRBV4-3 with TRBJ2-1; TRBD2 matches at 12 bases. Germline CDR1 is LGHNA and CDR2 is YSLEER. CDR3 length: 17 residues. V lost 4 bases to trimming and J lost 8 bases; unmatched junction nucleotides: 12. Here the CDR3 reads CASSRRLASGRAYEQFF. CDR3 in DNA: TGCGCCAGCAGCCGGCGTTTGGCTAGCGGGAGGGCATATGAGCAGTTCTTC.

This chain connects TRBV7-9 to TRBJ2-1; TRBD1 agrees at 9 bases. The DNA matches TRBJ2-5 better at its end, which makes the J call doubtful. Germline CDR1 reads SEHNR; CDR2 reads FQNEAQ (reference sequence). The CDR3 is made up of 16 amino acids. The CDR3 region has the DNA TGTGCCAGCAGCTTGCCAAAAACAGGGGGCGCGGAGACCCAGTACTTC. Its translation is CASSLPKTGGAETQYF.

This rearrangement joins TRBV11-2 to TRBJ2-3; D unresolved. CDR1 is SGHAT and CDR2 is FQNNGV in the germline V gene. Deletions cut 0 bases from V and 6 bases from J, with 10 bases between. This CDR3 spans 14 amino acids. CDR3 sequence (DNA): TGTGCCAGCAGCTTAGACACACTGGCGGATACGCAGTATTTT. This encodes CASSLDTLADTQYF.

This clonotype was found a few times. The chain links TRBV7-3 to TRBJ1-1, with D perhaps matching TRBD1 (6 bases). V was shortened by 2 bases and J by 4 bases, with 11 bases between the two germline ends. The CDR3 has 14 residues. Germline lookup yields CDR1 SGHTA and CDR2 FQGTGA. The CDR3: CASSLQGPVTEAFF. The CDR3, as DNA: TGTGCCAGCAGCTTACAGGGGCCGGTCACTGAAGCTTTCTTT.

The rearrangement uses TRBV29-1 and TRBJ2-2; D remains ambiguous. V lost 4 bases to trimming and J lost 4 bases, with 10 bases between them. The CDR3 is 13 amino acids. Germline CDR1 reads SQVTM; CDR2 reads ANQGSEA. The CDR3 protein is CSVALGGTGELFF. The CDR3 region has the DNA TGCAGCGTTGCTTTAGGCGGCACCGGGGAGCTGTTTTTT.

The chain joins TRBV5-1 to TRBJ2-2; TRBD2 is a possible D gene (5 bases). With 3 bases removed from V and 6 bases from J, the gap between germline ends came to 9 bases. This CDR3 is built from 13 residues. CDR1 and CDR2 (germline): SGHRS, YFSETQ. This CDR3 reads CASSSGLPGELFF. DNA of the CDR3: TGCGCCAGCAGCTCAGGACTGCCCGGGGAGCTGTTTTTT.

This clonotype was observed a handful of times. The chain links TRBV7-2 to TRBJ2-5; D is ambiguous. The V gene's germline CDR1 is SGHTA and CDR2 FQGNSA. The CDR3 contains 14 residues. Trimming took 5 bases from V and 5 from J, leaving 15 bases between them. Written as DNA, the CDR3 is TGTGCCAGCAGCCCCCTGGGGTCGGTGGAGACCCAGTACTTC. This encodes CASSPLGSVETQYF.

This chain uses TRBV29-1 with TRBJ2-7; a weak D match, TRBD1 (7 bases). V gave up 7 bases and J gave up 4 bases, with 14 bases separating them. Germline-derived CDR1 and CDR2 are SQVTM and ANQGSEA. This CDR3 region has 12 residues. The CDR3, as DNA: TGCAGCGGAATCTCAGGGGGGTACGAGCAGTACTTC. This encodes CSGISGGYEQYF.